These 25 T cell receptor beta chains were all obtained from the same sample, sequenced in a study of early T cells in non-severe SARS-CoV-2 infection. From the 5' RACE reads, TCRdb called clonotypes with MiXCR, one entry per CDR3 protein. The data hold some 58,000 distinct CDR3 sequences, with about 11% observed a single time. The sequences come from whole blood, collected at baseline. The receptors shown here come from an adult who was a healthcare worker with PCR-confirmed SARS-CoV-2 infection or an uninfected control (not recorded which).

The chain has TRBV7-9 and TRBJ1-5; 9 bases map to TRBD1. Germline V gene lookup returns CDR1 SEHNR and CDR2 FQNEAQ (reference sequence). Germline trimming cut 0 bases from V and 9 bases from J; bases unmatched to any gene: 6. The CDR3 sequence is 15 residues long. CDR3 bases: TGTGCCAGCAGCTTAGCGGGGACAGGGTTAGCGCCCCAGCATTTT. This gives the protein CASSLAGTGLAPQHF.

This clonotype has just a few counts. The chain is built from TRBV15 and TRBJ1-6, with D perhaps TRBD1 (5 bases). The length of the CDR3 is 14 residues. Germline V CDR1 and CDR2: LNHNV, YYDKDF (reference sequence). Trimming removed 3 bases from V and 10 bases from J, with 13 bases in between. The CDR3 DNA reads TGTGCCACCAGCAGGGATCGGGGCAACTCACCCCTCCACTTT. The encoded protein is CATSRDRGNSPLHF. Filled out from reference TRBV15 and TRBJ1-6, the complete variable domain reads DAMVIQNPRYQVTQFGKPVTLSCSQTLNHNVMYWYQQKSSQAPKLLFHYYDKDFNNEADTPDNFQSRRPNTSFCFLDIRSPGLGDTAMYLCATSRDRGNSPLHFGNGTRLTVT.

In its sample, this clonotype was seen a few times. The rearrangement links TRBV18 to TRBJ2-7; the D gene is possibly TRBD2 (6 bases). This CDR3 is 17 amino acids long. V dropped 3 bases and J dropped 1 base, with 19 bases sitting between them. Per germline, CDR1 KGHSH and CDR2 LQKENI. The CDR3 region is CASSPGGFDTKSYEQYF. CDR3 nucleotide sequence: TGTGCCAGCTCACCGGGGGGATTCGACACAAAGTCCTACGAGCAGTACTTC.

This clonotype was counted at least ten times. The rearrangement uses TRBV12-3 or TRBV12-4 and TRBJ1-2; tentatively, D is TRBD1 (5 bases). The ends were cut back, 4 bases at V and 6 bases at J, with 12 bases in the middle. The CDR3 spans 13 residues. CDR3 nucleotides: TGTGCCAGCAGTTCCCTACAGGATCATGGCTACACCTTC. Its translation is CASSSLQDHGYTF.

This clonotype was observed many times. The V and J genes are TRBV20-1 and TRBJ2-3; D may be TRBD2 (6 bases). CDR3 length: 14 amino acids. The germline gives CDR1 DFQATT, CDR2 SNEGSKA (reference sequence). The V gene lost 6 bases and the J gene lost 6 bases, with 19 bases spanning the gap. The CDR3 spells CSARRTTPEDTQYF. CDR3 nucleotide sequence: TGCAGTGCCCGAAGGACTACCCCCGAGGATACGCAGTATTTT.

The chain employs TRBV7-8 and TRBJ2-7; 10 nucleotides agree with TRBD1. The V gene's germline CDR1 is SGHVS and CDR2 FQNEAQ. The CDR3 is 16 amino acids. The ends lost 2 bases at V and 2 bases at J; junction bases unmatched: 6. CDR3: CASSLLDRGSPYEQYF. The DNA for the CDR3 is TGTGCCAGCAGCTTACTGGACAGGGGGTCACCCTACGAGCAGTACTTC.

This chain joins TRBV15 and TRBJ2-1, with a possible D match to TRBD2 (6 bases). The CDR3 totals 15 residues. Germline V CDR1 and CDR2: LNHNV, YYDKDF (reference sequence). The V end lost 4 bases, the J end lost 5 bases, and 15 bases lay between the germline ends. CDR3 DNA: TGTGCCACCAGCACACCCATACTAGCCAACAATGAGCAGTTCTTC. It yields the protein CATSTPILANNEQFF. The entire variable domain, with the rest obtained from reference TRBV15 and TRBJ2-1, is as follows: DAMVIQNPRYQVTQFGKPVTLSCSQTLNHNVMYWYQQKSSQAPKLLFHYYDKDFNNEADTPDNFQSRRPNTSFCFLDIRSPGLGDTAMYLCATSTPILANNEQFFGPGTRLTVL.

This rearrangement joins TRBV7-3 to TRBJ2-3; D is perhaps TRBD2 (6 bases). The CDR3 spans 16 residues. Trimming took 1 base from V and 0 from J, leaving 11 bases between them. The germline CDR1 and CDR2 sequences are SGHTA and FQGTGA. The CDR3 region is CASSLMGGTSTDTQYF. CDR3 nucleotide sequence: TGTGCCAGCAGCTTAATGGGCGGGACTAGCACAGATACGCAGTATTTT.

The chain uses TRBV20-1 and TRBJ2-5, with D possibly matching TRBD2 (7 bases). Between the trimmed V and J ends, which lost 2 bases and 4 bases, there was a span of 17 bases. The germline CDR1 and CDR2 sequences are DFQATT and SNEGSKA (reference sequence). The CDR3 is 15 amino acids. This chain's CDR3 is CSARKGGGWGETQYF. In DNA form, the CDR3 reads TGCAGTGCTAGAAAAGGCGGGGGCTGGGGAGAGACCCAGTACTTC.

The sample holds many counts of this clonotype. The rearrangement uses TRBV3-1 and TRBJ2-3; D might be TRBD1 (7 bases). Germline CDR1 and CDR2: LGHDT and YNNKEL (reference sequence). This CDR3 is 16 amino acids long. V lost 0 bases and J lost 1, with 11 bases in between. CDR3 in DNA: TGTGCCAGCAGCCAAGAAGGGGGCGGGGGCACAGATACGCAGTATTTT. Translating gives CASSQEGGGGTDTQYF.

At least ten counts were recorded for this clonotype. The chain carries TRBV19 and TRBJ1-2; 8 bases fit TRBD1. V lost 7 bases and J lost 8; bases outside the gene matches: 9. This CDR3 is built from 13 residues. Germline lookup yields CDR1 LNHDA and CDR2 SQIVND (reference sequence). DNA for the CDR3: TGTGCCAGTACGTTCGACAGGGGAGGGGGCTACACCTTC. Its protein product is CASTFDRGGGYTF.

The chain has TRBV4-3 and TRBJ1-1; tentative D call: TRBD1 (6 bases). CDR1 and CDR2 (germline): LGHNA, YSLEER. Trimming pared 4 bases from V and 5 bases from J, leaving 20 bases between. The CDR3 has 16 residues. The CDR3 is CASSPFGTPVVTEAFF. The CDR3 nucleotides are TGCGCCAGCAGCCCGTTCGGGACACCGGTGGTGACTGAAGCTTTCTTT.

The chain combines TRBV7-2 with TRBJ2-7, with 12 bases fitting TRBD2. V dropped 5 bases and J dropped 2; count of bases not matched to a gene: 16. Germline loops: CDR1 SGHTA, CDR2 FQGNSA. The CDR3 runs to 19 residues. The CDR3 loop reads CASSAPTSGGSRLAYEQYF. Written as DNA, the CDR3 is TGTGCCAGCAGCGCCCCAACTAGCGGGGGGTCCCGCCTCGCCTACGAGCAGTACTTC.

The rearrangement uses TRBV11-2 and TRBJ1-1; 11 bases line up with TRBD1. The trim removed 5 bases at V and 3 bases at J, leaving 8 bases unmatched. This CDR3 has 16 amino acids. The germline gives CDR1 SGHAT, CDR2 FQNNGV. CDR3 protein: CASSRTGGVVDTEAFF. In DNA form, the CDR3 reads TGTGCCAGCAGCCGGACAGGGGGCGTTGTGGACACTGAAGCTTTCTTT.

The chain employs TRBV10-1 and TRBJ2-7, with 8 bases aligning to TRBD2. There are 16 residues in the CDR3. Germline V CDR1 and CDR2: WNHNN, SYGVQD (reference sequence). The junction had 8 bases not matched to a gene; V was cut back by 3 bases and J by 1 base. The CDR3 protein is CASSDPSGGLSYEQYF. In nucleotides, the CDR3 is TGCGCCAGCAGTGACCCAAGCGGGGGATTATCCTACGAGCAGTACTTC.

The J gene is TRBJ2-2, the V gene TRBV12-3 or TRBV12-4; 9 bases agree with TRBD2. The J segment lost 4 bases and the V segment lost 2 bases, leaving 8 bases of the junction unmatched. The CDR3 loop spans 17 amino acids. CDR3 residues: CASSLNGLAGRTGELFF. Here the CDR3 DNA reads TGTGCCAGCAGTTTAAACGGGCTAGCGGGGCGCACCGGGGAGCTGTTTTTT.

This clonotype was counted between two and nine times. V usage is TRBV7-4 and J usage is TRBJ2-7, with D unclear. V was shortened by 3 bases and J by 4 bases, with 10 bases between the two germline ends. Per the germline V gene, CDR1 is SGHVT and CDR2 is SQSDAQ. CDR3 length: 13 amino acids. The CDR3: CASSFYGEYEQYF. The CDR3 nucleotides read TGTGCCAGCAGCTTTTATGGGGAATACGAGCAGTACTTC.

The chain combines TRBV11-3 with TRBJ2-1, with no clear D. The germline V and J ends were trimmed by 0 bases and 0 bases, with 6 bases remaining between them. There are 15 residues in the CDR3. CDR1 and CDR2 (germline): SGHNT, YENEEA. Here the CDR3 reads CASSLEVTSYNEQFF. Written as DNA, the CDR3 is TGTGCCAGCAGCTTAGAAGTGACCTCCTACAATGAGCAGTTCTTC.

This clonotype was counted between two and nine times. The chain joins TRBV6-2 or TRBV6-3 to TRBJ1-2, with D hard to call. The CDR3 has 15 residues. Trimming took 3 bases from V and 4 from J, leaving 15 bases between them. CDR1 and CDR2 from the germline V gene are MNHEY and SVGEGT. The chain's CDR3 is CASSYFGSPAYGYTF. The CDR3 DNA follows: TGTGCCAGCAGTTATTTTGGATCTCCGGCCTATGGCTACACCTTC.

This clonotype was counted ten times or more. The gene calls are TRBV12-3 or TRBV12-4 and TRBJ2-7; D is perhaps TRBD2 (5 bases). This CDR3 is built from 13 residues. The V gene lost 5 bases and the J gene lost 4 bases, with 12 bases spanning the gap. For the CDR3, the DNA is TGTGCCAGCAGTGGGAGTACACTGTACGAGCAGTACTTC. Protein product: CASSGSTLYEQYF.

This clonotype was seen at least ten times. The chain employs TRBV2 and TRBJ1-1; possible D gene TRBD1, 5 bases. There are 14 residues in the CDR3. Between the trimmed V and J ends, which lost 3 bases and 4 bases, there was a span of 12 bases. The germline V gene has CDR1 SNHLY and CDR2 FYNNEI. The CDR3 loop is CASSEGPVVTEAFF. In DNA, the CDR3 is TGTGCCAGCAGTGAGGGGCCTGTAGTCACTGAAGCTTTCTTT.

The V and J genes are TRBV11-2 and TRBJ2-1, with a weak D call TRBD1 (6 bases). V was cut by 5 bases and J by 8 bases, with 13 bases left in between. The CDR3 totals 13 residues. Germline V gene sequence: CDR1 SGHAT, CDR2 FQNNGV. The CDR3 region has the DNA TGTGCCAGCAGCCTATCAACAGGGTATGAGCAGTTCTTC. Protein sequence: CASSLSTGYEQFF.

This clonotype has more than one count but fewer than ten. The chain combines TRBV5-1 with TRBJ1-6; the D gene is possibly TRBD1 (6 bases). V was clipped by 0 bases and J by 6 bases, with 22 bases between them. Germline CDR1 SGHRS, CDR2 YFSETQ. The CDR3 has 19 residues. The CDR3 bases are TGCGCCAGCAGCTTGGATGTTTCAGGACAGCTCAGCCTTAATTCACCCCTCCACTTT. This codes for CASSLDVSGQLSLNSPLHF.

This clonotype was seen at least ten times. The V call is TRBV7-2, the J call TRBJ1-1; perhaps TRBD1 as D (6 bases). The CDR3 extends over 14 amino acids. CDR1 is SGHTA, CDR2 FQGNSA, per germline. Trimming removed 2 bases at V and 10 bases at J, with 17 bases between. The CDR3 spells CASSLRGAPGRAFF. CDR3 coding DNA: TGTGCCAGCAGCTTAAGGGGGGCTCCGGGGAGAGCTTTCTTT.

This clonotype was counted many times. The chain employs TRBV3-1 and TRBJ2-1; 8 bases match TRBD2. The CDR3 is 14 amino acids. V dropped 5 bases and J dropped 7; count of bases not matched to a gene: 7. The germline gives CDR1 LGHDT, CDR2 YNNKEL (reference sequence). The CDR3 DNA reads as TGTGCCAGCAGCGGAACGGGGGGGCTGAATGAGCAGTTCTTC. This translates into CASSGTGGLNEQFF.